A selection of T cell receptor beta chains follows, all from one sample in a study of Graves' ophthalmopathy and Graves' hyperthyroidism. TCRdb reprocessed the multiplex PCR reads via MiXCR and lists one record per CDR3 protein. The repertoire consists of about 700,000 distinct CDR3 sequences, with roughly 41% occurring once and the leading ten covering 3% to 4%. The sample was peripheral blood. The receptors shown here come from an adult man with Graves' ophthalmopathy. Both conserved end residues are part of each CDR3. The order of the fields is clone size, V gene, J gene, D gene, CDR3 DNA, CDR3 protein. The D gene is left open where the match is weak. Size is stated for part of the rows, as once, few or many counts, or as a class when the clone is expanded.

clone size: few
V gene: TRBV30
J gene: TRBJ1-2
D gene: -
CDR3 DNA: TGTGCCTGGAGTGTCGGACATTTTTATGGCTACACCTTC
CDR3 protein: CAWSVGHFYGYTF

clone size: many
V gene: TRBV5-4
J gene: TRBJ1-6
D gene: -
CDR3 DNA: TGTGCCAGCAGCTTCGGGGCGGGGGGTTCACCCCTCCACTTT
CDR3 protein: CASSFGAGGSPLHF

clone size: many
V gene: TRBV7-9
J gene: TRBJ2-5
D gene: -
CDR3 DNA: TGTGCCAGCAGCTTGGGACGGGATGGAGAGACCCAGTACTTC
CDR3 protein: CASSLGRDGETQYF

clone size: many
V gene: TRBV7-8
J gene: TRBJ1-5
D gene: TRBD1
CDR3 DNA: TGTGCCAGCAGCCCCCGACAGGGCTGGCGCAATCAGCCCCAGCATTTT
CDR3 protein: CASSPRQGWRNQPQHF

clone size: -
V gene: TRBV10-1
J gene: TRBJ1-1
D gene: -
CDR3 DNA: TGCGCCAGCAGTCTGCGGGAGAAACAGAGGGGTTCTGAAGCTTTCTTT
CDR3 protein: CASSLREKQRGSEAFF

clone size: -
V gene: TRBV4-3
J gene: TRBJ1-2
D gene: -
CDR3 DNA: TGCGCCAGCAGCCATTACCGGGACATAGGTTATGGCTACACCTTC
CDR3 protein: CASSHYRDIGYGYTF

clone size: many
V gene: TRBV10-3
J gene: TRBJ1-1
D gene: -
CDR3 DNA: TGTGCCATCAGTGAAGGGACGGCGAACACTGAAGCTTTCTTT
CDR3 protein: CAISEGTANTEAFF

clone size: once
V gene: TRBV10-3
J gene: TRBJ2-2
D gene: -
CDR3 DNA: TGTGCCAGCAGTGAAACCTTCCACGGGGAGCTGTTTTTT
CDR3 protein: CASSETFHGELFF

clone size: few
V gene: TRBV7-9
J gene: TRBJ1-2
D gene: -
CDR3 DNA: TGCGCCAGCAGCCTAACCGGGCCGGCCTATGGCTACACCTTC
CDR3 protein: CASSLTGPAYGYTF

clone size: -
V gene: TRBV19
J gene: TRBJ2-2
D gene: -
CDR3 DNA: TGTGCCAGTAGTACCCAGGGGGGCACCTGGGAGCTGTTTTTT
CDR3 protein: CASSTQGGTWELFF

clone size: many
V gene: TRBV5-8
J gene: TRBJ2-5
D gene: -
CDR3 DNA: TGTGCCAGCAGCTTGGGGGGTTGGCCCCCTGCCCAAGAGACCCAGTACTTC
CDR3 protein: CASSLGGWPPAQETQYF

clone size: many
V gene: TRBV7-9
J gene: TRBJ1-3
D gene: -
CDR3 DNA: TGTGCCAGCATATGGATGGGTCACTCTGGAAACACCATATATTTT
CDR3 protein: CASIWMGHSGNTIYF

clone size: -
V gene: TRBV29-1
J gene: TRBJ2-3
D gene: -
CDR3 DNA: TGCAGCGTTCGGTCCGCTTTCTCCCGCACAGATACGCAGTATTTT
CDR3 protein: CSVRSAFSRTDTQYF

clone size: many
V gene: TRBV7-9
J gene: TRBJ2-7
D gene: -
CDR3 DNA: TGTGCCAGCAGCCCCCGGGGGATGAACTACGAGCAGTACTTC
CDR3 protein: CASSPRGMNYEQYF

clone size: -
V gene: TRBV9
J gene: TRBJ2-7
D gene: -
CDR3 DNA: TGTGCCAGCATCCTGTGGGGACAACCCGGCGAGCAGTACTTC
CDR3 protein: CASILWGQPGEQYF

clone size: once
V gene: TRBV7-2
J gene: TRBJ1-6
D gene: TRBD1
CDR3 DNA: TGTGCCAGCAGCTTAGAGGGGGCAGGTGGGAATTCACCCCTCCACTTT
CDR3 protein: CASSLEGAGGNSPLHF

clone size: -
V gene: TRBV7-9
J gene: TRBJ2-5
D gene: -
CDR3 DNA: TGTGCCAGCAGCTTATACATAGGGACTGGGGGCTTGGAGACCCAGTACTTC
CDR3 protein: CASSLYIGTGGLETQYF

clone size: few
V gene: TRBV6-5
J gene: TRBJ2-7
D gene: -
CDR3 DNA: TGTGCCAGCAGTTACTCGAGTGGGGGCTTGGGGGAGCAGTACTTC
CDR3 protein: CASSYSSGGLGEQYF

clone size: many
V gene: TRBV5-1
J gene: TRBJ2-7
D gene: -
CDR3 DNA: TGCGCCAGCCGCCTCGGGGCCTACGAGCAGTACTTC
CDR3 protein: CASRLGAYEQYF

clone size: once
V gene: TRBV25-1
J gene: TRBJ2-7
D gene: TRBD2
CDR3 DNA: TGTGCCAGCAGTGTTAGCGGGAGCTCCTACAATGAGCAGTACTTC
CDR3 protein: CASSVSGSSYNEQYF

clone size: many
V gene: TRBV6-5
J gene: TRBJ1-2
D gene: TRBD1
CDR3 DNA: TGTGCCAGCAGTGATCGACAGGGAAGCAACTATGGCTACACCTTC
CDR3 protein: CASSDRQGSNYGYTF

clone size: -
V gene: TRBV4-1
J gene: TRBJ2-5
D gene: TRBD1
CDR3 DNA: TGCACCAGCAGCTTGCCCACGACAGGGGGAGGAGAGACCCAGTACTTC
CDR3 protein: CTSSLPTTGGGETQYF

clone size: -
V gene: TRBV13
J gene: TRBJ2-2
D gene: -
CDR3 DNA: TGTGCCAGCAGCTTAGGCAGGTACACCGGGGAGCTGTTTTTT
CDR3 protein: CASSLGRYTGELFF

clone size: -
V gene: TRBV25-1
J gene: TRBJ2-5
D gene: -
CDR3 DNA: TGTGCCAGCAGTCGAGGACAGATACGAGGGACCCAGTACTTC
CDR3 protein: CASSRGQIRGTQYF

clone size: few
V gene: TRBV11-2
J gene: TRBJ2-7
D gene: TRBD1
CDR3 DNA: TGTGCCAGCAGCCAAGGGCACTTCTTGGGACAGAACTACGAGCAGTACTTC
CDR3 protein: CASSQGHFLGQNYEQYF

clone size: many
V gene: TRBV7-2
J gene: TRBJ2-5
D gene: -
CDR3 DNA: TGTGCCAGCAGCCGTATGGGTGCGCGGGAAGAGACCCAGTACTTC
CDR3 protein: CASSRMGAREETQYF

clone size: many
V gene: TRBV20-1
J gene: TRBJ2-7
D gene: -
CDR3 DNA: TGCAGTGCTAGAGATTTTCCGTCCTACGAGCAGTACTTC
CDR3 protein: CSARDFPSYEQYF

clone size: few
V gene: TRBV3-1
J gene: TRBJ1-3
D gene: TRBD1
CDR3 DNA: TGTGCCAGCAGCGGACAGGTTAACTCTGGAAACACCATATATTTT
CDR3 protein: CASSGQVNSGNTIYF

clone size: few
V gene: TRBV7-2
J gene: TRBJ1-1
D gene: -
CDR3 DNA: TGTGCCAGCAGCCAAATTGGAGTGCGGGGCCCAAACACTGAAGCTTTCTTT
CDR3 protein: CASSQIGVRGPNTEAFF

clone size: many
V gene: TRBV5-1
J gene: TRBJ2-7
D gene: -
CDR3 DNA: TGCGCCAGCAGCTTGGAGGGGAAGCAGTACTTC
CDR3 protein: CASSLEGKQYF

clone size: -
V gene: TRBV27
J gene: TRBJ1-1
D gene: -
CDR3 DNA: TGTGCCAGCAGTTTATCGTCGTACCCTGCCGAAGCTTTCTTT
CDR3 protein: CASSLSSYPAEAFF

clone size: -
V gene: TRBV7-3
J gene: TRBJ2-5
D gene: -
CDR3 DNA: TGTGCCAGCAGCCCCGGACAGCACGGGGAGACCCAGTACTTC
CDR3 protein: CASSPGQHGETQYF

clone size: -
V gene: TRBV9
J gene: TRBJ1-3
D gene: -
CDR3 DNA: -
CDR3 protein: CASSVAGGTGNTLYF

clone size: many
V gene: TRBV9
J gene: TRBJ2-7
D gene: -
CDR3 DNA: TGTGCCAGCAGCGAGACAGGCTACGAGCAGTACTTC
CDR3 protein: CASSETGYEQYF

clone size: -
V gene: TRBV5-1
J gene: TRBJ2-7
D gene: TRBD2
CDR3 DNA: TGCGCCAGCAGCTTGGCGGGGCTAGCGGGGGGATCCGAGCAGTACTTC
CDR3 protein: CASSLAGLAGGSEQYF

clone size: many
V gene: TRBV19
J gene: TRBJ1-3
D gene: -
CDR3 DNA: TGTGCCAGCCTGCAGGGACACAGCTCTGGAAACACCATATATTTT
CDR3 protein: CASLQGHSSGNTIYF

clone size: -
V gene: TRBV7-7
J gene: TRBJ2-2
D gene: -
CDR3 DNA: TGTGCTAGCAGCTTGGCAGGACACTCCACCGGGGAGCTGTTTTTT
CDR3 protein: CASSLAGHSTGELFF

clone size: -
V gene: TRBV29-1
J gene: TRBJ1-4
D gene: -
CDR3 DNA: TGCAGCGCCAGCAGCTTGGGGTCAGCCCTAAATGAAAAACTGTTTTTT
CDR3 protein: CSASSLGSALNEKLFF

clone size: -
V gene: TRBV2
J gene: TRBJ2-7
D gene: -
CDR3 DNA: TGTGCCAGCAGCGTCGGGACTTCAAGTTCCTACGAGCAGTACTTC
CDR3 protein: CASSVGTSSSYEQYF

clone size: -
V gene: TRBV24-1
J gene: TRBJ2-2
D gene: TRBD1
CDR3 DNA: TGTGCCACCAGTGATTTTGGACCGGGACAGACTTCCACCGGGGAGCTGTTTTTT
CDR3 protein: CATSDFGPGQTSTGELFF

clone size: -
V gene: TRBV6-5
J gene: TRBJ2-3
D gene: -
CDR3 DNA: TGTGCCATCAGGAAGACTATCGTCCCAGATACGCAGTATTTT
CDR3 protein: CAIRKTIVPDTQYF

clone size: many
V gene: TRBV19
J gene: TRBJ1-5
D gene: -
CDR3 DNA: TGTGCCAGTAGTATACAAGAACGACAGCCCCAGCATTTT
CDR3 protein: CASSIQERQPQHF

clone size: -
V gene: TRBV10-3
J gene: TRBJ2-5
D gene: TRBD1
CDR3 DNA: TGTGCCATCAGTGACTTTCAGGGGGTCGAGACCCAGTACTTC
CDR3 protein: CAISDFQGVETQYF

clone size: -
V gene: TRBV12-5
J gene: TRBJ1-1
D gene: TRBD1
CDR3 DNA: TGTGCTAGTGGTTTTCATGACAGGGGGGAAGCTTTCTTT
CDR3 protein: CASGFHDRGEAFF

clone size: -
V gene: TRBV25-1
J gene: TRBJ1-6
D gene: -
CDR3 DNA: TGTGCCAGCAGTGAATCCCACAGCAGGGGTTCACCCCTCCACTTT
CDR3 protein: CASSESHSRGSPLHF

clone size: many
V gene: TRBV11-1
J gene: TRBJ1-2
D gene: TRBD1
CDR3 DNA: TGTGCCAGCAGCCCCTGGACAGGGGGGAACTATGGCTACACCTTC
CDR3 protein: CASSPWTGGNYGYTF

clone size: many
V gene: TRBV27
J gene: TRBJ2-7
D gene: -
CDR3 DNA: TGTGCCAGCAGGGCCAGGGGCTACGAGCAGTACTTC
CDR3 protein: CASRARGYEQYF

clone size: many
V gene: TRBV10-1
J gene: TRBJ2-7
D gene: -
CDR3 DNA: TGCGCCAGCAGAAAGGACGCAACCTACGAGCAGTACTTC
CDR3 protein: CASRKDATYEQYF

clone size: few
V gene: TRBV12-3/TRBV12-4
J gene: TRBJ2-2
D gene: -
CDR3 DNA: TGTGCCAGCACCCCTAATCCTCTACGCCGCGGGGAGCTGTTTTTT
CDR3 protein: CASTPNPLRRGELFF

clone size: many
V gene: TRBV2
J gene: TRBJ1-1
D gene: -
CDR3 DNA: TGTGCCAGCAGCGGGGGCCGAACTGAAGCTTTCTTT
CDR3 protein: CASSGGRTEAFF

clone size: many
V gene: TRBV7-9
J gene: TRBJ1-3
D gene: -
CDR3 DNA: TGTGCCAGCAGCTTTCAGAGGTACTCTGGAAACACCATATATTTT
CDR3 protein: CASSFQRYSGNTIYF

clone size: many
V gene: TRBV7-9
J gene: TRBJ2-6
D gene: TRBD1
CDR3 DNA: TGTGCCAGCAGCTCAGGGGGCCCTGGGGCCAACGTCCTGACTTTC
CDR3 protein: CASSSGGPGANVLTF

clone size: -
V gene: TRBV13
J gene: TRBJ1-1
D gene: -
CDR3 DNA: TGCGCCAGCAGCCTACAGGGACTAGGGAACACTGAAGCTTTCTTT
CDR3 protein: CASSLQGLGNTEAFF